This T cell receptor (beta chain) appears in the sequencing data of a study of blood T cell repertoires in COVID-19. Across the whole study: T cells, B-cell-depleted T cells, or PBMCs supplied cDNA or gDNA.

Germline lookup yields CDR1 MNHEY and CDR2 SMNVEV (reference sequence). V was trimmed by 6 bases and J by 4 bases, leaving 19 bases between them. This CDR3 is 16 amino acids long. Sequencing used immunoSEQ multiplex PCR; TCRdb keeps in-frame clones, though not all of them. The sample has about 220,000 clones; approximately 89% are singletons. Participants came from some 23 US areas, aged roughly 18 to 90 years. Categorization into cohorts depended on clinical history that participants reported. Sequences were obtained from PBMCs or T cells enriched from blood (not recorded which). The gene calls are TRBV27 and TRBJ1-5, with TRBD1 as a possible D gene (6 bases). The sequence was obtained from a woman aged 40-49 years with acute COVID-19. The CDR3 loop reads CASSLGDGTPNQPQHF. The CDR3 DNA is TGTGCCAGCAGCCTTGGAGACGGGACACCTAATCAGCCCCAGCATTTT.